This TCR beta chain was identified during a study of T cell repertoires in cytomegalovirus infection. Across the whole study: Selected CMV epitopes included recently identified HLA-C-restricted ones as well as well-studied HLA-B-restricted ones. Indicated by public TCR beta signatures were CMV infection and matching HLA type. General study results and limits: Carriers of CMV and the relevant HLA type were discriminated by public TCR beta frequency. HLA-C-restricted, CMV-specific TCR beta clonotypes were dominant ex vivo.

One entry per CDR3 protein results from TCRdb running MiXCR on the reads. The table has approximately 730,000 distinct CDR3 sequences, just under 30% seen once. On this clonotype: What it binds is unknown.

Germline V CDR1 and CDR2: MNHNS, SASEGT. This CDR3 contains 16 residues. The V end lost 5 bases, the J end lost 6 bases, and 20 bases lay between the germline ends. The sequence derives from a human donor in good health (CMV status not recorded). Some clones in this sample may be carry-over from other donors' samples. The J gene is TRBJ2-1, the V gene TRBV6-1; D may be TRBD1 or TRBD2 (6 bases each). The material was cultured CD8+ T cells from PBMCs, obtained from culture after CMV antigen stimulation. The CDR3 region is CASSTLPGARANEQFF. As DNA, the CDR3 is TGTGCCAGCAGTACGTTACCGGGGGCGAGGGCCAATGAGCAGTTCTTC.